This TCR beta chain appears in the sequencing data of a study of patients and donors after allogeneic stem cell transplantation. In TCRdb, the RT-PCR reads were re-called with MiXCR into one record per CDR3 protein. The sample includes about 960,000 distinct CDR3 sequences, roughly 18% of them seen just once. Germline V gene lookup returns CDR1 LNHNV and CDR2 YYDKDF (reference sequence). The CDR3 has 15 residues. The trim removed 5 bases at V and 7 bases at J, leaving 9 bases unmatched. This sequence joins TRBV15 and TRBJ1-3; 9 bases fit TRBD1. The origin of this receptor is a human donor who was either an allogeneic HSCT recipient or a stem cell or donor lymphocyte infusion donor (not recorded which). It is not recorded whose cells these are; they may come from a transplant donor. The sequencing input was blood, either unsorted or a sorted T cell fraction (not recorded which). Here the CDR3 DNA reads TGTGCCACCAGCGGCCGGGACAGGGCGGGCAACACCATATATTTT. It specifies CATSGRDRAGNTIYF.